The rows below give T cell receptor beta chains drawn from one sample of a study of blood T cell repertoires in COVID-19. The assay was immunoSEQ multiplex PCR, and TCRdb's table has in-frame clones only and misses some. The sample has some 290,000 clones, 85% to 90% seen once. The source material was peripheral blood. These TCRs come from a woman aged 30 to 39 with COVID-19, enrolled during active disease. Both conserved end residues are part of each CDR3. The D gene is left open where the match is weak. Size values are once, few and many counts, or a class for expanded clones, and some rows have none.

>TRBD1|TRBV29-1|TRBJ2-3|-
TGCAGCGTTGATACTCCAGGGGGATACACAGATACGCAGTATTTT
CSVDTPGGYTDTQYF
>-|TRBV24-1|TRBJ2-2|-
TGTGCCACCAGTGACCGTACTAGGCTAACAAACACCGGGGAGCTGTTTTTT
CATSDRTRLTNTGELFF
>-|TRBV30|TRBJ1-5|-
TGTGCCTGGAGTCCCGCAGGCAATCAGCCCCAGCATTTT
CAWSPAGNQPQHF
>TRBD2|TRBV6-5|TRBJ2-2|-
TGTGCCAGCAGTTACGATGGGGCGGGGGCCGGGGAGCTGTTTTTT
CASSYDGAGAGELFF
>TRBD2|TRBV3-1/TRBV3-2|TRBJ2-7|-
TGTGCCAGCACCCGCCGCTCTACGAGCGGGAGTTCGTACGAGCAGTACTTC
CASTRRSTSGSSYEQYF
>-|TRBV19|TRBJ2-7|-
TGTGCCAGTAGTGGAAGACTAGAGGGCGCGTACGAGCAGTACTTC
CASSGRLEGAYEQYF
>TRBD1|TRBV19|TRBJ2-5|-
TGTGCCAGTAGTCACAGGGGGGAGACCCAGTACTTC
CASSHRGETQYF
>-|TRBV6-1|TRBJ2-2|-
TGTGCCAGCAGTGAAGGGGCGGGCATCGCGAACACCGGGGAGCTGTTTTTT
CASSEGAGIANTGELFF
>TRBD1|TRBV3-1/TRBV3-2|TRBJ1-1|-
TGTGCCAGCAGCCATTACAGGGGGCGCCCTCAGAACACTGAAGCTTTCTTT
CASSHYRGRPQNTEAFF
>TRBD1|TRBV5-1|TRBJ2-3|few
TGCGCCAGCAGCTTGGGGGGACAGGGGGCTACAGATACGCAGTATTTT
CASSLGGQGATDTQYF
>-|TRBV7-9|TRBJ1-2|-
TGCGCCAGCAGCTTAGCTGGAGTGCGGTATGGCTACACCTTC
CASSLAGVRYGYTF
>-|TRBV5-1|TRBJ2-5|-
TGCGCCAGCAGCTTGACGGTCCAAGAGACCCAGTACTTC
CASSLTVQETQYF
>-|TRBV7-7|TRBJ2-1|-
TGTGCCAGCAGCCGAGCGGGCTTCGACAATGAGCAGTTCTTC
CASSRAGFDNEQFF